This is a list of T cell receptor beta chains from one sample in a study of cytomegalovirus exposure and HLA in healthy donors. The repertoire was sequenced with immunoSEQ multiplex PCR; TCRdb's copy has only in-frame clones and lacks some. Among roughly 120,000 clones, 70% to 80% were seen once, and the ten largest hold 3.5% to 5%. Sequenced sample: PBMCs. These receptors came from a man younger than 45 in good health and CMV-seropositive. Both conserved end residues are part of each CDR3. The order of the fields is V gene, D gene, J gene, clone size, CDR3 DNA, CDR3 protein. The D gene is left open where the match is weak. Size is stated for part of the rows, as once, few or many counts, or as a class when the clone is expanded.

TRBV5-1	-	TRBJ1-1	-	TGCGCCAGCAGCTCGACAGGGAACACTGAAGCTTTCTTT	CASSSTGNTEAFF
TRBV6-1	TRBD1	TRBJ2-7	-	TGTGCCAGCACCATCACAGGGGCCCTCACCTACGAGCAGTACTTC	CASTITGALTYEQYF
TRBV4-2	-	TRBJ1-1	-	TGTGCCAGCAGCCAAGATCTCGGCACTGAAGCTTTCTTT	CASSQDLGTEAFF
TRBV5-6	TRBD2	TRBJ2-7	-	TGTGCCAGCAGCCTGAGCGGGGGGCGCTTCTACGAGCAGTACTTC	CASSLSGGRFYEQYF
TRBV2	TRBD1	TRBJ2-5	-	TGTGCCAGCAGTGACCCAGGGGGCTTTGATAGGGAGACCCAGTACTTC	CASSDPGGFDRETQYF
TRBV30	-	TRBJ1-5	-	TGTGCCTGGAGTGACAGGGCCAATCAGCCCCAGCATTTT	CAWSDRANQPQHF
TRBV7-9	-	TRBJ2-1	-	TGTGCCAGCAGCTACCTTGGAGGGCCTAGCTCCTACAATGAGCAGTTCTTC	CASSYLGGPSSYNEQFF
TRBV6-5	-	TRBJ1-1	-	TGTGCCAGCAGTTACTCGGCGGGGAACACTGAAGCTTTCTTT	CASSYSAGNTEAFF
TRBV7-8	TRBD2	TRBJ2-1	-	TGTGCCAGCAGCTTGAGGGAGGGCTCCTACAATGAGCAGTTCTTC	CASSLREGSYNEQFF
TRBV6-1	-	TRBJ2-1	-	TGTGCCAGCAGCGCGGGGACGGATTATGAGCAGTTCTTC	CASSAGTDYEQFF
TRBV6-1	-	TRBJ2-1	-	TGTGCCAGCAGTGAAGTCCTGGGCGATGAGCAGTTCTTC	CASSEVLGDEQFF
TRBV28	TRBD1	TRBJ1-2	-	TGTGCCAGCAGTTCCAATTGGGAGCGGGACAGGAACTATGGCTACACCTTC	CASSSNWERDRNYGYTF
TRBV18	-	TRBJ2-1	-	TGTGCCAGCTCACCGGCCACAGGGAACTACAATGAGCAGTTCTTC	CASSPATGNYNEQFF
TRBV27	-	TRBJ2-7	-	TGTGCCAGCTGGCAGCGGGGAAGGGGGGAGCAGTACTTC	CASWQRGRGEQYF
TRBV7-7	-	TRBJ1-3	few	TGTGCTAGCAGTCTGACAGCTGGAAACACCATATATTTT	CASSLTAGNTIYF
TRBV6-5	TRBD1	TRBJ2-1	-	TGTGCCAGCAGGGGAGGACAGGGTGCCTACAATGAGCAGTTCTTC	CASRGGQGAYNEQFF
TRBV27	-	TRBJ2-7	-	TGTGCCAGCAGTATCCCAGGGCACGAGCAGTACTTC	CASSIPGHEQYF
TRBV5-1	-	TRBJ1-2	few	TGCGCCAGCAGCCCGGGAGTTAACTATGGCTACACCTTC	CASSPGVNYGYTF
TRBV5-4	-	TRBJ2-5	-	TGTGCCAGCAGCTTGTCGGAGCGTGATTTAGAGACCCAGTACTTC	CASSLSERDLETQYF
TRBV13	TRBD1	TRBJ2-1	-	TGTGCCAGCAGCATCGGGACAGGGGGCCCAGGTGAGCAGTTCTTC	CASSIGTGGPGEQFF
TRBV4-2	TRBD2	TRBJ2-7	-	TGTGCCAGCAGCCAAGGAGGGAGGGATAGCTCCTACGAGCAGTACTTC	CASSQGGRDSSYEQYF
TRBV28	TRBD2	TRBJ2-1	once	TGTGCCAGCATCCTAGCGGGAGGGCCGAGGTTCGAGCAGTTCTTC	CASILAGGPRFEQFF
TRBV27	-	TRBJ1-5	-	TGTGCCAGCGGATCGTATACTTCAGGGCCTTCTCCAATTGAGCCCCAGCATTTT	CASGSYTSGPSPIEPQHF
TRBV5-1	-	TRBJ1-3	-	TGCGCCAGCAGCCTGGACAGCTCTGGAAACACCATATATTTT	CASSLDSSGNTIYF